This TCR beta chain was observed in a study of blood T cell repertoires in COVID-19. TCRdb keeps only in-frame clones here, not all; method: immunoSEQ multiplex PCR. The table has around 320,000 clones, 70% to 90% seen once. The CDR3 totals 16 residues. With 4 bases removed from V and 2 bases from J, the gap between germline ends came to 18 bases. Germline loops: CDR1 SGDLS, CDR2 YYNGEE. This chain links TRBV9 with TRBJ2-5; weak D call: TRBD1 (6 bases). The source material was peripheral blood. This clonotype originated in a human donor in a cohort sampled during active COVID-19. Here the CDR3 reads CASSQVALGAQETQYF. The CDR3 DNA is TGTGCCAGCAGCCAGGTGGCGTTGGGGGCACAAGAGACCCAGTACTTC. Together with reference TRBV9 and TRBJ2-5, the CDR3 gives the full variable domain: DSGVTQTPKHLITATGQRVTLRCSPRSGDLSVYWYQQSLDQGLQFLIQYYNGEERAKGNILERFSAQQFPDLHSELNLSSLELGDSALYFCASSQVALGAQETQYFGPGTRLLVL.